These 18 T cell receptor beta chains originate from one sample sequenced in a study of CD8+ T cells in alopecia areata. Reverse transcribed after extraction, RNA yielded cDNA as the sequencing template. Data came from immunoSEQ multiplex PCR; TCRdb stores just in-frame clones and leaves some out. In the table there are roughly 280,000 clones, 50% to 75% of which are singletons. Noted treatment: oral pan-JAK inhibitor, 5-10 mg twice daily. The sample in question was CD4+ T cells sorted from blood, obtained at roughly week 52, from a patient treated with tofacitinib. These TCRs come from a human donor with alopecia areata.

The CDR3 nucleotides are TGTGCCAGCAGCTTATTGACCTACAATGAGCAGTTCTTC. It is translated as CASSLLTYNEQFF. The chain carries TRBV7-9 and TRBJ2-1; no reliable D call. The CDR3 covers 13 residues. The V end lost 2 bases, the J end lost 2 bases, and 4 bases lay between the germline ends. Germline V gene lookup returns CDR1 SEHNR and CDR2 FQNEAQ (reference sequence).

The chain has TRBV30 and TRBJ2-3; D is possibly TRBD2 (6 bases). The CDR3 has 14 amino acids. Germline-derived CDR1 and CDR2 are GTSNPN and SVGIG (reference sequence). The V gene lost 1 base and the J gene lost 5 bases, with 13 bases spanning the gap. In nucleotides, the CDR3 is TGTGCCTGGAGTGCGCTAACCGGGGGAGATACGCAGTATTTT. Protein product: CAWSALTGGDTQYF.

This chain uses TRBV7-9 with TRBJ1-3; D is unresolved. CDR3 length: 16 residues. Germline CDR1 reads SEHNR; CDR2 reads FQNEAQ (reference sequence). V was clipped by 5 bases and J by 3 bases, with 17 bases between them. The CDR3 region is CASSNYPQTIGNTIYF. The CDR3, as DNA: TGTGCCAGCAGCAACTACCCGCAGACGATTGGAAACACCATATATTTT.

This rearrangement joins TRBV7-9 to TRBJ1-6; a weak D match, TRBD1 (6 bases). CDR3 length equals 15 residues. The V gene lost 5 bases and the J gene lost 8 bases, with 16 bases spanning the gap. Germline values: CDR1 SEHNR, CDR2 FQNEAQ (reference sequence). The CDR3 nucleotides are TGTGCCAGCAGCATTCTCGGGGGGCCGGATTCACCCCTCCACTTT. It encodes CASSILGGPDSPLHF.

V usage is TRBV7-8 and J usage is TRBJ2-5; TRBD1 aligns across 9 bases. Germline V gene data show CDR1 as SGHVS and CDR2 as FQNEAQ. The CDR3 has 16 residues. J gave up 3 bases and V 5 bases, and 10 bases lay outside the gene matches. Here the CDR3 DNA reads TGTGCCAGCAGCACGTACAGGGGGCATATTGAAGAGACCCAGTACTTC. Encoded protein: CASSTYRGHIEETQYF.

This clone showed up just a few times. This chain connects TRBV30 to TRBJ1-2; no clear D. The CDR3 length is 11 residues. The V gene's germline CDR1 is GTSNPN and CDR2 SVGIG (reference sequence). Between the trimmed V and J ends, which lost 2 bases and 7 bases, there was a span of 8 bases. The CDR3 spells CAWSLGIGYTF. The CDR3 DNA reads TGTGCCTGGAGTTTGGGCATTGGCTACACCTTC.

Details on this clone: In the same sample, other DNA sequences code for this CDR3. The chain combines TRBV15 with TRBJ2-5; no reliable D call. Trimming removed 0 bases at V and 5 bases at J, with 4 bases between. CDR1 and CDR2 (germline): LNHNV, YYDKDF (reference sequence). CDR3 size: 12 residues. The CDR3 spells CATSRDWETQYF. The CDR3 coding sequence is TGTGCCACCAGCAGAGATTGGGAGACCCAGTACTTC.

The V call is TRBV7-2, the J call TRBJ1-2; D perhaps matches TRBD1 (5 bases). This CDR3 contains 14 residues. V dropped 5 bases and J dropped 2 bases, with 12 bases sitting between them. Looked up from germline, CDR1 is SGHTA and CDR2 is FQGNSA. CDR3 amino acids: CASSHGTANYGYTF. CDR3 nucleotides: TGTGCCAGCAGCCACGGGACGGCCAACTATGGCTACACCTTC. The complete variable domain, with remaining parts taken from reference TRBV7-2 and TRBJ1-2, reads GAGVSQSPSNKVTEKGKDVELRCDPISGHTALYWYRQSLGQGLEFLIYFQGNSAPDKSGLPSDRFSAERTGGSVSTLTIQRTQQEDSAVYLCASSHGTANYGYTFGSGTRLTVV.

In this sample, this clone turned up a few times. The J gene is TRBJ2-5, the V gene TRBV29-1; D may be TRBD2 (7 bases). V was cut by 7 bases and J by 5 bases, with 14 bases left in between. CDR1 and CDR2 (germline): SQVTM, ANQGSEA. This CDR3 has 12 amino acids. The chain's CDR3 is CSAGGAGETQYF. CDR3 bases: TGCAGCGCGGGGGGCGCAGGGGAGACCCAGTACTTC.

V usage is TRBV19 and J usage is TRBJ2-1; D assignment may be TRBD1 or TRBD2 (6 bases each). This CDR3 has 16 amino acids. V was pared by 3 bases and J by 7 bases, with 19 bases between. Germline V gives CDR1 LNHDA, CDR2 SQIVND (reference sequence). The DNA for the CDR3 is TGTGCCAGTAGTATGATCGAACAGGGACTGTGGAATGAGCAGTTCTTC. This codes for CASSMIEQGLWNEQFF.

V is TRBV29-1 and J is TRBJ2-1, with D perhaps matching TRBD1 (6 bases). The CDR3 spans 13 residues. Germline assignment: CDR1 SQVTM and CDR2 ANQGSEA. V lost 3 bases and J 7 bases, leaving 13 bases between the germline ends. The CDR3 loop is CSVDRGKRNEQFF. CDR3 in DNA: TGCAGCGTTGACAGGGGCAAAAGGAATGAGCAGTTCTTC.

This clone was seen more than once but under ten times. The chain links TRBV7-2 to TRBJ2-1; D remains unclear. Germline CDR1 is SGHTA and CDR2 is FQGNSA. This CDR3 comprises 15 residues. V lost 1 base and J 7 bases, leaving 14 bases between the germline ends. CDR3 DNA sequence: TGTGCCAGCAGCTTAGTCGAGACGGTGGGGAATGAGCAGTTCTTC. Protein sequence: CASSLVETVGNEQFF.

In its sample, this clone was seen a few times. The V and J genes are TRBV15 and TRBJ2-2; TRBD1 matches at 8 bases. V shed 0 bases, J shed 5 bases, and the junction held 2 bases outside the gene matches. Germline CDR1 LNHNV, CDR2 YYDKDF (reference sequence). CDR3 size: 15 residues. CDR3 sequence: CATSRDDRGTGELFF. The CDR3 DNA is TGTGCCACCAGCAGAGATGACAGGGGAACCGGGGAGCTGTTTTTT.

This clone was counted a few times. The V and J genes are TRBV7-6 and TRBJ2-2; 7 nucleotides line up with TRBD1. The CDR3 is made up of 15 amino acids. The germline V gene has CDR1 SGHVS and CDR2 FNYEAQ. The trim removed 4 bases at V and 6 bases at J, leaving 8 bases unmatched. CDR3 protein: CASSSLPTGAGELFF. CDR3 coding DNA: TGTGCCAGCAGCTCCCTCCCTACAGGGGCCGGGGAGCTGTTTTTT.

The rearrangement joins TRBV30 to TRBJ1-2; D unresolved. CDR1 is GTSNPN, CDR2 SVGIG, per germline (reference sequence). V was trimmed by 4 bases and J by 4 bases, leaving 10 bases between them. This CDR3 contains 12 residues. The DNA of the CDR3 is TGTGCCTGGACAAGGACGGTCTATGGCTACACCTTC. Translation gives CAWTRTVYGYTF.

The chain recombines TRBV2 with TRBJ1-2, with D possibly TRBD1 on 6 matching bases. The CDR3 is 14 residues long. Germline V gives CDR1 SNHLY, CDR2 FYNNEI. Trimming pared 3 bases from V and 0 bases from J, leaving 8 bases between. The CDR3: CASSDDRTNYGYTF. Here the CDR3 DNA reads TGTGCCAGCAGTGACGACAGGACTAACTATGGCTACACCTTC. The full variable domain, rest sourced from reference TRBV2 and TRBJ1-2, is EPEVTQTPSHQVTQMGQEVILRCVPISNHLYFYWYRQILGQKVEFLVSFYNNEISEKSEIFDDQFSVERPDGSNFTLKIRSTKLEDSAMYFCASSDDRTNYGYTFGSGTRLTVV.

DNA for the CDR3: TGTGCCAGCAGCCACGGAGAGGGCTACACCTTC. Translation: CASSHGEGYTF. The chain combines TRBV14 with TRBJ1-2; D not resolved. CDR1 is SGHDN, CDR2 FVKESK, per germline. V lost 3 bases and J lost 8, with 7 bases in between. The CDR3 spans 11 residues.

As concerns this clone: The sample carries other DNA sequences with the same CDR3. This chain links TRBV29-1 with TRBJ1-2, with unresolved D. This CDR3 has 12 amino acids. The germline V gene has CDR1 SQVTM and CDR2 ANQGSEA. V lost 4 bases and J lost 4, with 10 bases in between. The CDR3 is CSVGAPIYGYTF. In nucleotides, the CDR3 is TGCAGCGTTGGAGCCCCAATCTATGGCTACACCTTC.